The 23 T cell receptor beta chains below were found in one sample sequenced in a study of blood T cell repertoires in COVID-19. Some clones are missing from TCRdb's copy, which holds only in-frame ones; the method was immunoSEQ multiplex PCR. There are 92,000 or so clones in the sample; 72% occur only once, and around 15% lies in the top ten. Sequenced sample: peripheral blood. The source of these receptors is a woman of 80 years or more with acute or convalescent COVID-19.

This rearrangement joins TRBV27 to TRBJ1-5, with no clear D. This CDR3 comprises 15 residues. Germline CDR1 MNHEY, CDR2 SMNVEV (reference sequence). Trimming removed 4 bases at V and 0 bases at J, with 10 bases between. CDR3 bases: TGTGCCAGCAGTTCCCGAGTTACTAGCAATCAGCCCCAGCATTTT. Protein: CASSSRVTSNQPQHF.

V usage is TRBV3-1 (or the pseudogene TRBV3-2) and J usage is TRBJ1-1, with a tentative D call TRBD1 (5 bases). Per the germline V gene, CDR1 is LGHDT and CDR2 is YNNKEL (reference sequence). The CDR3 spans 16 residues. The V end was cut by 4 bases, the J end by 1 base, with 16 bases between. This chain's CDR3 is CASSPPGVSENTEAFF. In DNA, the CDR3 is TGTGCCAGCAGCCCCCCGGGGGTTTCGGAGAACACTGAAGCTTTCTTT.

The gene calls are TRBV29-1 and TRBJ1-1, with D unclear. V was trimmed by 7 bases and J by 0 bases, leaving 9 bases between them. Germline V gene sequence: CDR1 SQVTM, CDR2 ANQGSEA. The CDR3 extends over 12 amino acids. CDR3 in amino acids: CSARVLNTEAFF. The CDR3 bases are TGCAGCGCGAGAGTACTGAACACTGAAGCTTTCTTT.

The V call is TRBV9, the J call TRBJ2-3, with a possible D match to TRBD2 (7 bases). CDR1 SGDLS and CDR2 YYNGEE come from the germline V gene. The CDR3 totals 15 residues. Trimming took 4 bases from V and 7 from J, leaving 19 bases between them. CDR3 DNA sequence: TGTGCCAGCAGCCCCCGCGGGGGCATCTCAAATACGCAGTATTTT. It is translated as CASSPRGGISNTQYF.

The CDR3 DNA reads TGTGCCATCAGGAACACCGGGACAGACCAATTTAACTATGGCTACACCTTC. Amino acids: CAIRNTGTDQFNYGYTF. The chain has TRBV10-3 and TRBJ1-2; 7 nucleotides agree with TRBD1. This CDR3 has 17 amino acids. V was pared by 6 bases and J by 1 base, with 14 bases of the junction left unmatched. Germline assignment: CDR1 ENHRY and CDR2 SYGVKD.

The chain joins TRBV6-6 to TRBJ2-1, with D perhaps matching TRBD1 (6 bases). Germline assignment: CDR1 MNHNY and CDR2 SVGAGI (reference sequence). The CDR3 covers 15 residues. V was shortened by 5 bases and J by 2 bases, with 13 bases between the two germline ends. Here the CDR3 reads CASSRVRGTYNEQFF. The CDR3 DNA reads TGTGCCAGCAGTCGGGTAAGGGGGACCTACAATGAGCAGTTCTTC.

A few counts support this clone. The V gene is TRBV29-1, the J gene TRBJ2-3; 13 bases align to TRBD2. Germline V gives CDR1 SQVTM, CDR2 ANQGSEA. V lost 8 bases and J lost 3; bases outside the gene matches: 5. This CDR3 is 14 amino acids long. The CDR3 DNA reads TGCAGCACTAAACTAGCGGGGGGGACAGATACGCAGTATTTT. This encodes CSTKLAGGTDTQYF.

This clone was seen once. The rearrangement uses TRBV6-2 or TRBV6-3 and TRBJ1-1; 7 bases map to TRBD1. Trimming took 2 bases from V and 10 from J; bases not matched to a gene: 13. This CDR3 contains 15 residues. Germline loops: CDR1 MNHEY, CDR2 SVGEGT. CDR3 sequence: CASSYIGDRARLAFF. The CDR3 DNA sequence: TGTGCCAGCAGTTACATCGGCGACAGGGCGAGGTTAGCTTTCTTT.

At least ten counts were recorded for this clone. J is TRBJ1-5 and V is TRBV5-1; 9 nucleotides align to TRBD1. Losses at the gene ends were 4 bases for V and 7 bases for J; bases not matched to a gene: 6. There are 14 residues in the CDR3. The germline CDR1 and CDR2 sequences are SGHRS and YFSETQ. Written as DNA, the CDR3 is TGCGCCAGCAGCGTTGACAGGGGGGGACAGCCCCAGCATTTT. Its translation is CASSVDRGGQPQHF.

The chain combines TRBV7-2 with TRBJ2-5; D possibly corresponds to TRBD2 (7 bases). The V and J ends lost 1 base and 4 bases respectively, with 10 bases between them. The CDR3 sequence is 14 residues long. The V gene's germline CDR1 is SGHTA and CDR2 FQGNSA. DNA of the CDR3: TGTGCCAGCAGCTTAGTGCGGGGGCTAGAGACCCAGTACTTC. Amino acids: CASSLVRGLETQYF.

This chain's CDR3 is CASSGDRSTDTQYF. CDR3 sequence (DNA): TGTGCCAGCTCCGGGGACAGGAGCACAGATACGCAGTATTTT. The gene calls are TRBV18 and TRBJ2-3; 8 bases agree with TRBD1. The V and J ends lost 6 bases and 0 bases, in that order; junction bases with no gene match: 2. CDR1 is KGHSH, CDR2 LQKENI, per germline. The CDR3 is made up of 14 amino acids.

This sequence joins TRBV7-2 and TRBJ2-2; possible D gene TRBD2, 5 bases. Germline V gene lookup returns CDR1 SGHTA and CDR2 FQGNSA. The V and J ends lost 8 bases and 6 bases respectively, with 7 bases between them. The CDR3 length is 11 residues. Written as DNA, the CDR3 is TGTGCCAGCGGGCGGGCCGGGGAGCTGTTTTTT. This codes for CASGRAGELFF.

This chain joins TRBV11-1 and TRBJ1-5; tentatively, D is TRBD1 (6 bases). V was shortened by 5 bases and J by 7 bases, with 12 bases between the two germline ends. The CDR3 is 13 residues long. CDR1 SGHAT and CDR2 FQDESV come from the germline V gene (reference sequence). CDR3 DNA sequence: TGTGCCAGCAGCCGGACAGTTTCCCAGCCCCAGCATTTT. Translation: CASSRTVSQPQHF.

V and J are TRBV20-1 and TRBJ2-5; a possible D gene is TRBD1 (6 bases). From germline, CDR1 is DFQATT and CDR2 SNEGSKA (reference sequence). V dropped 3 bases and J dropped 5 bases, with 19 bases sitting between them. This CDR3 has 15 residues. CDR3 residues: CSASGRGSNGETQYF. CDR3 sequence (DNA): TGCAGTGCTAGTGGCAGGGGAAGTAACGGGGAGACCCAGTACTTC.

This rearrangement joins TRBV7-9 to TRBJ2-3; no firm D call. In germline, CDR1 is SEHNR, CDR2 FQNEAQ (reference sequence). The CDR3 has 15 amino acids. Trimming shortened V by 6 bases and J by 1 base, and 14 bases separated the two germline ends. CDR3 bases: TGTGCCAGCAGTCCCTCACGGGTACGCACAGATACGCAGTATTTT. This translates into CASSPSRVRTDTQYF.

The V call is TRBV2, the J call TRBJ1-1; a weak D match, TRBD1 (5 bases). V was shortened by 6 bases and J by 5 bases, with 19 bases between the two germline ends. The CDR3 extends over 15 amino acids. Germline values: CDR1 SNHLY, CDR2 FYNNEI. CDR3 coding DNA: TGTGCCAGCAGCTCTCCTGGGGGGGGAGAAACTGAAGCTTTCTTT. Encoded protein: CASSSPGGGETEAFF.

The chain recombines TRBV7-2 with TRBJ1-3; 7 nucleotides line up with TRBD1. Trimming took 4 bases from V and 9 from J; bases not matched to a gene: 6. Germline CDR1 reads SGHTA; CDR2 reads FQGNSA. The CDR3 contains 13 residues. CDR3 sequence: CASSSNQGGTIYF. The CDR3 nucleotides read TGTGCCAGCAGCTCCAACCAGGGGGGCACCATATATTTT.

This chain links TRBV7-3 with TRBJ2-1; D might be TRBD2 (5 bases). Germline V lookup: CDR1 SGHTA, CDR2 FQGTGA. V shed 0 bases and J shed 8 bases, with 5 bases lying between them. This CDR3 comprises 12 residues. The CDR3 here is CASSLTGDEQFF. The CDR3 nucleotides read TGTGCCAGCAGCTTAACCGGGGATGAGCAGTTCTTC.

This clone was seen a single time. This rearrangement joins TRBV10-3 to TRBJ1-5; 7 bases agree with TRBD1. The V and J ends lost 4 bases and 6 bases, in that order; junction bases with no gene match: 3. CDR1 ENHRY and CDR2 SYGVKD come from the germline V gene. This CDR3 contains 13 residues. The chain's CDR3 is CAISVTGSQPQHF. DNA for the CDR3: TGTGCCATCAGTGTGACAGGGAGTCAGCCCCAGCATTTT.

The J gene is TRBJ1-2, the V gene TRBV7-2; D uncertain. CDR1 is SGHTA, CDR2 FQGNSA, per germline. CDR3 length equals 14 residues. V was trimmed by 3 bases and J by 8 bases, leaving 16 bases between them. The CDR3 DNA follows: TGTGCCAGCAGCTTGTCACACTCATCGGGGGGCTACACCTTC. It specifies CASSLSHSSGGYTF. The variable domain in full, with the rest retrieved from reference TRBV7-2 and TRBJ1-2, is GAGVSQSPSNKVTEKGKDVELRCDPISGHTALYWYRQSLGQGLEFLIYFQGNSAPDKSGLPSDRFSAERTGGSVSTLTIQRTQQEDSAVYLCASSLSHSSGGYTFGSGTRLTVV.

There are a few counts of this clone. The chain uses TRBV6-6 and TRBJ1-5; D remains unclear. The CDR3 totals 11 residues. V dropped 4 bases and J dropped 5 bases, with 3 bases sitting between them. CDR1 is MNHNY, CDR2 SVGAGI, per germline (reference sequence). The CDR3, as DNA: TGTGCCAGCAGTTCCGATCAGCCCCAGCATTTT. Protein sequence: CASSSDQPQHF.

The rearrangement uses TRBV10-3 and TRBJ2-7; maybe TRBD1 (6 bases). This CDR3 is built from 15 residues. The germline V and J ends were trimmed by 2 bases and 3 bases, with 14 bases remaining between them. Germline V gene lookup returns CDR1 ENHRY and CDR2 SYGVKD. CDR3 sequence reads: CAISEPDRSGYEQYF. Written as DNA, the CDR3 is TGTGCCATCAGTGAGCCGGACAGATCGGGCTACGAGCAGTACTTC.

This clone was counted only a few times. This chain uses TRBV3-1 (or the pseudogene TRBV3-2) with TRBJ1-4; D is ambiguous. The CDR3 has 14 amino acids. The ends were cut back, 7 bases at V and 2 bases at J, with 11 bases in the middle. CDR1 and CDR2 (germline): LGHDT, YNNKEL (reference sequence). The CDR3 region is CASTLTATNEKLFF. CDR3 sequence (DNA): TGTGCCAGCACCCTGACTGCCACTAATGAAAAACTGTTTTTT.